This TCR beta chain was sequenced during a study of blood T cell repertoires in COVID-19. Study-wide context: The origin of the acute and convalescent COVID-19 samples was the United States, Italy and Spain.

The CDR3 totals 13 residues. V was pared by 8 bases and J by 7 bases, with 12 bases between. CDR1 is MDHEN and CDR2 is SYDVKM in the germline V gene. The repertoire was sequenced with immunoSEQ multiplex PCR; TCRdb's copy has only in-frame clones and lacks some. The sample gives around 55,000 clones, about nine tenths of which show up once; roughly 3.6% is in the top ten. V usage is TRBV28 and J usage is TRBJ1-6; a weak D match, TRBD1 (5 bases). Sequencing was performed on peripheral blood. This TCR was sampled from a man aged 35 to 55 with COVID-19, enrolled during active disease. CDR3 sequence (DNA): TGTGCCAGCGGGACTCCGGGGAATTCACCCCTCCACTTT. Protein product: CASGTPGNSPLHF.